These T cell receptor beta chains were read from a single sample in a study of blood T cell repertoires in COVID-19. Produced via immunoSEQ multiplex PCR; TCRdb's table is partial and in-frame only. The sample shows around 100,000 clones, roughly 79% of them seen only once. The material sequenced was peripheral blood. Source of these receptors: a man between 70 and 80 years old with active or convalescent COVID-19. Both conserved end residues are part of each CDR3. D genes are given only for firm matches. Clone size is given for some rows only: seen once, a few or many times, or a class if the clone is expanded.

J: TRBJ2-7; size: -; D: -; V: TRBV29-1; CDR3: CSVLVSYEQYF; DNA: TGCAGCGTACTGGTCTCCTACGAGCAGTACTTC
J: TRBJ2-1; size: -; D: TRBD2; V: TRBV25-1; CDR3: CASSERREGQGQFF; DNA: TGTGCCAGCAGTGAAAGGCGGGAGGGCCAGGGGCAGTTCTTC
J: TRBJ1-1; size: -; D: -; V: TRBV25-1; CDR3: CASSEAQGPTEAFF; DNA: TGTGCCAGCAGTGAGGCACAGGGACCCACTGAAGCTTTCTTT
J: TRBJ1-6; size: once; D: TRBD1; V: TRBV27; CDR3: CASKGQGQSYNSPLHF; DNA: TGTGCCAGCAAGGGACAGGGGCAATCCTATAATTCACCCCTCCACTTT
J: TRBJ2-3; size: few; D: -; V: TRBV18; CDR3: CASSPPSGSSTQYF; DNA: TGTGCCAGCTCACCACCATCGGGTTCAAGCACGCAGTATTTT
J: TRBJ1-2; size: -; D: TRBD1; V: TRBV6-5; CDR3: CASSYSDRGDGYTF; DNA: TGTGCCAGCAGTTACTCGGACAGGGGGGATGGCTACACCTTC
J: TRBJ2-7; size: -; D: -; V: TRBV5-4; CDR3: CASSLGGAVHEQYF; DNA: TGTGCCAGCAGCTTAGGGGGTGCTGTCCACGAGCAGTACTTC
J: TRBJ1-6; size: -; D: -; V: TRBV7-8; CDR3: CASSLVGSNSPLHF; DNA: TGTGCCAGCAGCTTAGTGGGCTCCAATTCACCCCTCCACTTT
J: TRBJ2-3; size: -; D: TRBD2; V: TRBV3-1/TRBV3-2; CDR3: CASSQGEAGERTDTQYF; DNA: TGTGCCAGCAGCCAAGGGGAAGCGGGGGAACGCACAGATACGCAGTATTTT
J: TRBJ1-1; size: -; D: TRBD1; V: TRBV24-1; CDR3: CATSAGQGNTEAFF; DNA: TGTGCCACCAGTGCCGGACAGGGGAACACTGAAGCTTTCTTT
J: TRBJ1-2; size: -; D: -; V: TRBV3-1/TRBV3-2; CDR3: CASSQGGGRIYGYTF; DNA: TGTGCCAGCAGCCAAGGGGGAGGACGTATCTATGGCTACACCTTC
J: TRBJ1-1; size: -; D: -; V: TRBV3-1/TRBV3-2; CDR3: CASSQEEGNTEAFF; DNA: TGTGCCAGCAGCCAAGAAGAGGGGAACACTGAAGCTTTCTTT
J: TRBJ1-5; size: once; D: -; V: TRBV30; CDR3: CAWSSRENQPQHF; DNA: TGTGCCTGGAGTTCCCGGGAGAATCAGCCCCAGCATTTT
J: TRBJ2-1; size: -; D: TRBD2; V: TRBV27; CDR3: CASSSSGLAGGLIYNEQFF; DNA: TGTGCCAGCAGTTCATCGGGACTAGCGGGAGGGTTGATCTACAATGAGCAGTTCTTC
J: TRBJ2-1; size: -; D: -; V: TRBV5-5; CDR3: CASSLRQVGYNEQFF; DNA: TGTGCCAGCAGCTTGAGACAGGTCGGCTACAATGAGCAGTTCTTC
J: TRBJ2-1; size: -; D: TRBD2; V: TRBV18; CDR3: CASSPPGLAGGGQFF; DNA: TGTGCCAGCTCACCCCCGGGACTAGCGGGGGGTGGGCAGTTCTTC
J: TRBJ2-2; size: -; D: TRBD1; V: TRBV5-4; CDR3: CASSRQGGAGELFF; DNA: TGTGCCAGCAGCCGACAGGGGGGGGCCGGGGAGCTGTTTTTT
J: TRBJ2-7; size: -; D: -; V: TRBV3-1/TRBV3-2; CDR3: CASSQATRVPYEQYF; DNA: TGTGCCAGCAGCCAAGCAACGAGGGTGCCCTACGAGCAGTACTTC
J: TRBJ2-3; size: once; D: TRBD1; V: TRBV4-2; CDR3: CASSQEGQYSTDTQYF; DNA: TGTGCCAGCAGCCAAGAGGGACAGTATAGCACAGATACGCAGTATTTT
J: TRBJ1-2; size: -; D: TRBD1; V: TRBV5-1; CDR3: CASSDRQGSNYGYTF; DNA: TGCGCCAGCAGCGACAGACAGGGATCTAACTATGGCTACACCTTC
J: TRBJ2-7; size: -; D: -; V: TRBV27; CDR3: CASSSRTPPYEQYF; DNA: TGTGCCAGCAGTTCGCGGACACCCCCCTACGAGCAGTACTTC
J: TRBJ1-5; size: -; D: -; V: TRBV28; CDR3: CASRSDRTGIRPQHF; DNA: TGTGCCAGCAGATCGGATCGGACCGGGATTCGGCCCCAGCATTTT
J: TRBJ1-4; size: -; D: -; V: TRBV7-9; CDR3: CATGGRAAGNEKLFF; DNA: TGTGCCACCGGGGGAAGGGCAGCGGGTAATGAAAAACTGTTTTTT
J: TRBJ2-7; size: -; D: -; V: TRBV3-1/TRBV3-2; CDR3: CASSLRGPYEQYF; DNA: TGTGCCAGCAGCTTGCGGGGGCCCTACGAGCAGTACTTC
J: TRBJ2-7; size: -; D: TRBD2; V: TRBV7-6; CDR3: CASSLGSGGPLEQYF; DNA: TGTGCCAGCAGCTTAGGTAGCGGGGGCCCTCTGGAGCAGTACTTC
J: TRBJ2-1; size: -; D: -; V: TRBV5-6; CDR3: CASSHRLERKNEQFF; DNA: TGTGCCAGCAGCCATCGACTAGAGAGGAAGAATGAGCAGTTCTTC
J: TRBJ2-3; size: -; D: -; V: TRBV19; CDR3: CASNRGVTDTQYF; DNA: TGTGCCAGTAATCGGGGAGTCACAGATACGCAGTATTTT
J: TRBJ2-2; size: -; D: TRBD1; V: TRBV6-1; CDR3: CASSDGTGRVGELFF; DNA: TGTGCCAGCAGTGACGGGACAGGTCGGGTCGGGGAGCTGTTTTTT
J: TRBJ2-2; size: -; D: TRBD1; V: TRBV7-9; CDR3: CASTRQGDTGELFF; DNA: TGTGCCAGCACAAGACAGGGCGACACCGGGGAGCTGTTTTTT
J: TRBJ1-6; size: -; D: -; V: TRBV5-4; CDR3: CASSRGAELNSPLHF; DNA: TGTGCCAGCAGCCGCGGGGCAGAACTTAATTCACCCCTCCACTTT
J: TRBJ2-7; size: -; D: -; V: TRBV9; CDR3: CASSATTGSQWDEQYF; DNA: TGTGCCAGCAGCGCCACTACTGGGTCCCAATGGGACGAGCAGTACTTC